A few counts support the clone carrying this T cell receptor (beta chain). The sample originates from a study of low-dose radiotherapy and immunotherapy resistance in tumors. Study information: It was every two weeks, one day before radiation and immunotherapy, that intravenous cyclophosphamide 200 mg/m2 was given.

Specified time point: after trial treatment. Treatment indicated: LDRT plus nivolumab, ipilimumab, low-dose cyclophosphamide and aspirin (RACIN trial). It was with a constant-region primer and a V-primer adapter that TCRs were amplified over around 20 PCR cycles. TCRdb ran MiXCR on the reads and lists one entry per CDR3 protein. This table has around 57,000 distinct CDR3 sequences, approximately 33% appearing once. V dropped 4 bases and J dropped 7; count of bases not matched to a gene: 14. Germline values: CDR1 MNHNS, CDR2 SASEGT. The CDR3 length is 18 residues. The sequencing here drew on PBMCs, taken after low-dose radiotherapy plus immunotherapy. The source of this sequence is a male donor with rectosigmoid adenocarcinoma. The gene calls are TRBV6-1 and TRBJ2-1; 12 bases line up with TRBD2. As DNA, the CDR3 is TGTGCCAGCAGTGCGAGGCTAGCGGGGGGGATTGGGAGGAATGAGCAGTTCTTC. It translates to CASSARLAGGIGRNEQFF.